These 7 T cell receptor beta chains came from one sample sequenced in a study of control samples from healthy donors and cancer patients. Assay: immunoSEQ multiplex PCR; the TCRdb copy retains only in-frame clones and omits some. In the table there are fewer than 200,000 clones, approximately 95% of which are singletons. Sequencing was done on a sample of blood. These receptors were collected from a man between 18 and 35 years old in good health.

This clone was detected once. This sequence joins TRBV7-2 and TRBJ2-7; D is ambiguous. V was trimmed by 1 base and J by 6 bases, leaving 28 bases between them. The germline CDR1 and CDR2 sequences are SGHTA and FQGNSA. The CDR3 totals 19 residues. The CDR3 region has the DNA TGTGCCAGCAGCTTAGTTTCTTGGGCCTCCTTATCCAATCCCCCCGAGCAGTACTTC. Translating gives CASSLVSWASLSNPPEQYF.

The chain is built from TRBV7-9 and TRBJ2-5, with D perhaps being TRBD1 or TRBD2 (5 bases each). CDR3 length: 13 amino acids. V was trimmed by 4 bases and J by 3 bases, leaving 9 bases between them. Germline V lookup: CDR1 SEHNR, CDR2 FQNEAQ (reference sequence). The CDR3 nucleotides are TGTGCCAGCAGCTGGCAGGGAGAAGAGACCCAGTACTTC. Amino acid sequence: CASSWQGEETQYF.

The rearrangement links TRBV25-1 to TRBJ1-1; D remains unclear. The CDR3 is 14 residues long. Trimming removed 0 bases at V and 6 bases at J, with 11 bases between. CDR1 and CDR2 (germline): MGHDK, SYGVNS. In DNA, the CDR3 is TGTGCCAGCAGTGAATACGGGGATATCTCTGAAGCTTTCTTT. Protein product: CASSEYGDISEAFF.

V usage is TRBV6-1 and J usage is TRBJ1-2, with a tentative D call TRBD1 (5 bases). The CDR3 is made up of 14 amino acids. CDR1 and CDR2 (germline): MNHNS, SASEGT. Trimming pared 1 base from V and 4 bases from J, leaving 10 bases between. DNA for the CDR3: TGTGCCAGCAGTGAAGAGGGACTGCCCTATGGCTACACCTTC. Its translation is CASSEEGLPYGYTF.

The chain links TRBV7-2 to TRBJ2-5; tentatively, D is TRBD2 (7 bases). The CDR3 spans 14 residues. Germline-derived CDR1 and CDR2 are SGHTA and FQGNSA. V dropped 2 bases and J dropped 5 bases, with 12 bases sitting between them. The CDR3 DNA reads TGTGCCAGCAGCTTAAGGGGGGGCCTCGAGACCCAGTACTTC. Translation: CASSLRGGLETQYF.

The chain couples TRBV6-1 to TRBJ1-3; D is uncertain. The CDR3 totals 13 residues. CDR1 and CDR2 (germline): MNHNS, SASEGT. Trimming took 0 bases from V and 10 from J, leaving 10 bases between them. CDR3 region: CASSEASSGTIYF. Here the CDR3 DNA reads TGTGCCAGCAGTGAAGCTAGCTCCGGGACCATATATTTT.

The CDR3 reads CASSMNRAPNTEAFF. The DNA for the CDR3 is TGTGCCAGCTCTATGAACAGGGCCCCGAACACTGAAGCTTTCTTT. The chain combines TRBV18 with TRBJ1-1; D possibly corresponds to TRBD1 (6 bases). Germline V CDR1 and CDR2: KGHSH, LQKENI. V was pared by 6 bases and J by 1 base, with 15 bases between. This CDR3 comprises 15 residues.